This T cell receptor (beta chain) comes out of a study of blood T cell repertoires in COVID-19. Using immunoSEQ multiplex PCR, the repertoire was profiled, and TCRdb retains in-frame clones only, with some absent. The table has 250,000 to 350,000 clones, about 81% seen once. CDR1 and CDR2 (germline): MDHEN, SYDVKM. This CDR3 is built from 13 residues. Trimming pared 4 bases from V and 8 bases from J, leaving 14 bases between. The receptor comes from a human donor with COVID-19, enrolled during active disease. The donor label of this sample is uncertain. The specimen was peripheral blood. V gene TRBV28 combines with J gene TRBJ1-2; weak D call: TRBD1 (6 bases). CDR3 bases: TGTGCCAGCAGTTCAGGGGCCCTGAGGGGCTACACCTTC. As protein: CASSSGALRGYTF.